The next 26 T cell receptor beta chains were all read from a single sample in a study of shared clonotypes between healthy human individuals. Profiling relied on immunoSEQ multiplex PCR, and the TCRdb table lists in-frame clones only, not all of them. The table shows around 2,000,000 clones, with roughly 94% occurring only once. CD8 cells regarded as naive lacked CD45RO, were positively chosen for CCR7, and omitted terminally differentiated effector memory CD45RA+ cells. Sequencing used naive CD8+ T cells sorted from blood. These receptors were taken from a man aged 18 to 30 in good health.

The gene calls are TRBV27 and TRBJ2-5; no reliable D call. The CDR3 covers 11 residues. Germline assignment: CDR1 MNHEY and CDR2 SMNVEV (reference sequence). As DNA, the CDR3 is TGTGTCTCTGCTCCATCTGAGACCCAGTACTTC. Its protein product is CVSAPSETQYF.

The chain uses TRBV25-1 and TRBJ1-1, with 10 bases matching TRBD1. Trimming cost V 4 bases and J 5 bases; bases outside gene matches: 10. The CDR3 runs to 16 residues. Germline assignment: CDR1 MGHDK and CDR2 SYGVNS. The CDR3 spells CASSGLRDRGGTEAFF. In nucleotides, the CDR3 is TGTGCCAGCAGTGGCCTCCGGGACAGGGGAGGTACTGAAGCTTTCTTT.

The gene calls are TRBV29-1 and TRBJ1-2; maybe TRBD1 (5 bases). Trimming pared 0 bases from V and 7 bases from J, leaving 12 bases between. The CDR3 consists of 13 residues. Germline CDR1 reads SQVTM; CDR2 reads ANQGSEA. The CDR3 DNA sequence: TGCAGCGTTGAAGAGCAGGGTGGGGTTGGCTACACCTTC. Translated: CSVEEQGGVGYTF. The whole variable domain, remainder taken from reference TRBV29-1 and TRBJ1-2, is SAVISQKPSRDICQRGTSLTIQCQVDSQVTMMFWYRQQPGQSLTLIATANQGSEATYESGFVIDKFPISRPNLTFSTLTVSNMSPEDSSIYLCSVEEQGGVGYTFGSGTRLTVV.

Written as DNA, the CDR3 is TGTGCCAGCAGCATACCGACAGGGATGAACACTGAAGCTTTCTTT. It is translated as CASSIPTGMNTEAFF. The chain links TRBV5-4 to TRBJ1-1; 7 bases are shared with TRBD1. CDR3 length: 15 residues. Germline trimming cut 4 bases from V and 0 bases from J; bases unmatched to any gene: 6. Germline V gene data show CDR1 as SGHNT and CDR2 as YYREEE (reference sequence).

This sequence joins TRBV7-9 and TRBJ2-7; D remains unclear. V was cut by 2 bases and J by 5 bases, with 7 bases left in between. CDR3 length equals 12 residues. CDR1 is SEHNR and CDR2 is FQNEAQ in the germline V gene (reference sequence). CDR3 in amino acids: CASSLRSDEQYF. The CDR3 DNA follows: TGTGCCAGCAGCTTAAGGTCGGACGAGCAGTACTTC. Variable domain in full (rest from reference TRBV7-9 and TRBJ2-7): DTGVSQNPRHKITKRGQNVTFRCDPISEHNRLYWYRQTLGQGPEFLTYFQNEAQLEKSRLLSDRFSAERPKGSFSTLEIQRTEQGDSAMYLCASSLRSDEQYFGPGTRLTVT.

The gene calls are TRBV4-1 and TRBJ1-1, with D unclear. The CDR3 length is 15 residues. The germline V gene has CDR1 MGHRA and CDR2 YSYEKL. V lost 1 base, J lost 1 base, and 10 bases lay in between. CDR3 residues: CASSQGVIGNTEAFF. The CDR3, as DNA: TGCGCCAGCAGCCAAGGCGTAATAGGGAACACTGAAGCTTTCTTT.

The gene calls are TRBV6-1 and TRBJ1-4; the D gene is possibly TRBD1 (5 bases). Per the germline V gene, CDR1 is MNHNS and CDR2 is SASEGT. V dropped 7 bases and J dropped 2 bases, with 14 bases sitting between them. The CDR3 loop spans 15 amino acids. CDR3 nucleotides: TGTGCCAGCACCGAGGGGTGGAGGACTAATGAAAAACTGTTTTTT. The encoded protein is CASTEGWRTNEKLFF.

Remarks on this clone: Distinct nucleotide sequences in the sample also encode this CDR3. The chain has TRBV27 and TRBJ1-2; no clear D gene. With 2 bases removed from V and 2 bases from J, the gap between germline ends came to 6 bases. Germline V lookup: CDR1 MNHEY, CDR2 SMNVEV (reference sequence). The CDR3 consists of 13 residues. The CDR3: CASSLGGNYGYTF. Here the CDR3 DNA reads TGTGCCAGCAGTTTAGGCGGAAACTATGGCTACACCTTC.

The chain uses TRBV18 and TRBJ2-3; D gene unclear. This CDR3 contains 13 residues. Trimming took off 2 bases at V and 5 bases at J, with 8 bases between the two ends. CDR1 KGHSH and CDR2 LQKENI come from the germline V gene. CDR3 protein: CASSPEGRDTQYF. CDR3 DNA sequence: TGTGCCAGCTCACCAGAAGGAAGAGATACGCAGTATTTT.

The J gene is TRBJ2-5, the V gene TRBV18, with TRBD1 identical over 8 bases. The CDR3 has 16 residues. The V segment lost 3 bases and the J segment 1 base; nucleotides outside the gene matches: 7. Germline V gene sequence: CDR1 KGHSH, CDR2 LQKENI. The CDR3 DNA reads TGTGCCAGCTCACCCGGACAGGGAACCCCCCAAGAGACCCAGTACTTC. This encodes CASSPGQGTPQETQYF.

The rearrangement joins TRBV7-9 to TRBJ1-6; D possibly corresponds to TRBD1 (5 bases). Germline V lookup: CDR1 SEHNR, CDR2 FQNEAQ (reference sequence). The CDR3 contains 13 residues. The ends were cut back, 7 bases at V and 6 bases at J, with 10 bases in the middle. CDR3 coding DNA: TGTGCCAGCATCAGGGATAGTAATTCACCCCTCCACTTT. Amino acids: CASIRDSNSPLHF.

As for this clone: Other DNA sequences in the sample encode the same CDR3. This rearrangement joins TRBV9 to TRBJ2-5; tentative D call: TRBD1 (6 bases). Germline V gene sequence: CDR1 SGDLS, CDR2 YYNGEE. The CDR3 totals 14 residues. Trimming removed 0 bases from V and 2 bases from J, with 8 bases in between. The CDR3 sequence is CASSVEGGQETQYF. The CDR3 nucleotides are TGTGCCAGCAGCGTAGAAGGGGGACAAGAGACCCAGTACTTC.

The J gene is TRBJ1-1, the V gene TRBV30, with 7 bases lining up with TRBD1. Trimming at V came to 2 bases and at J to 6 bases, leaving 9 bases not matched to a gene. This CDR3 is built from 14 residues. From germline, CDR1 is GTSNPN and CDR2 SVGIG (reference sequence). CDR3 sequence (DNA): TGTGCCTGGAGTAGCACCGGTCAGGGGGCTGAAGCTTTCTTT. Amino acid sequence: CAWSSTGQGAEAFF.

The chain is built from TRBV9 and TRBJ2-1, with D perhaps TRBD1 or TRBD2 (7 bases each). Germline V lookup: CDR1 SGDLS, CDR2 YYNGEE. Deletions cut 4 bases from V and 8 bases from J, with 19 bases between. The CDR3 extends over 15 amino acids. The CDR3 loop reads CASSSGGGVLDEQFF. The CDR3 bases are TGTGCCAGCAGCTCAGGGGGAGGGGTCTTGGATGAGCAGTTCTTC.

The J gene is TRBJ1-2, the V gene TRBV5-5, with D maybe TRBD1 (5 bases). There are 15 residues in the CDR3. Per germline, CDR1 SGHKS and CDR2 YYEKEE (reference sequence). V lost 0 bases and J lost 3, with 12 bases in between. The CDR3 sequence: CASSLVRGADYGYTF. The DNA for the CDR3 is TGTGCCAGCAGCTTGGTGCGGGGCGCGGACTATGGCTACACCTTC.

The chain uses TRBV6-5 and TRBJ2-1; D may be TRBD2 (5 bases). The CDR3 totals 15 residues. The germline V gene encodes CDR1 MNHEY and CDR2 SVGAGI. Between the trimmed V and J ends, which lost 4 bases and 4 bases, there was a span of 14 bases. CDR3 region: CASSLADPGYNEQFF. The CDR3 coding sequence is TGTGCCAGCAGTTTAGCTGACCCGGGGTACAATGAGCAGTTCTTC.

V gene TRBV21-1 combines with J gene TRBJ1-1. TRBV21-1 is given as a pseudogene. CDR3 size: 16 residues. The CDR3 protein is CASSKTGKYKNTEAFF. CDR3 sequence (DNA): TGTGCCAGCAGCAAGACCGGGAAATACAAGAACACTGAAGCTTTCTTT.

Worth noting for this clone: An end of the junction does not agree with germline; a read error may underlie this. V and J are TRBV9 and TRBJ1-1; TRBD1 agrees at 7 bases. CDR3 size: 19 residues. From germline, CDR1 is SGDLS and CDR2 YYNGEE. CDR3 sequence: CASSVATGSTGRGNPEAFF. In nucleotides, the CDR3 is TGTGCCAGCAGCGTAGCTACGGGGTCGACAGGGCGGGGGAACCCTGAAGCTTTCTTT.

With respect to this clone: The same CDR3 can be traced to other DNA sequences in this sample. V and J are TRBV2 and TRBJ2-5; 7 positions agree with TRBD2. The CDR3 totals 12 residues. Germline CDR1 and CDR2: SNHLY and FYNNEI. The junction had 2 bases not matched to a gene; V was cut back by 7 bases and J by 3 bases. CDR3 sequence: CASTAGEETQYF. The CDR3 coding sequence is TGTGCCAGCACGGCGGGGGAAGAGACCCAGTACTTC.

V usage is TRBV28 and J usage is TRBJ1-5; D is perhaps TRBD1 (5 bases). The germline V gene encodes CDR1 MDHEN and CDR2 SYDVKM. CDR3 length: 16 residues. V dropped 3 bases and J dropped 1 base, with 13 bases sitting between them. CDR3 bases: TGTGCCAGCAGTTTTCGCACCTGGGGGAGCAATCAGCCCCAGCATTTT. Translated: CASSFRTWGSNQPQHF.

The chain carries TRBV28 and TRBJ2-1; D is unclear. This CDR3 spans 12 amino acids. Per the germline V gene, CDR1 is MDHEN and CDR2 is SYDVKM. V lost 6 bases, J lost 9 bases, and 12 bases lay in between. The CDR3 region has the DNA TGTGCCAGCAGCCATTGGGCCAGTGAGCAGTTCTTC. Protein: CASSHWASEQFF.

About this clone itself: The sample has other DNA sequences that encode this CDR3 too. The rearrangement links TRBV11-2 to TRBJ2-1, with unresolved D. The CDR3 has 15 amino acids. Trimming took off 2 bases at V and 0 bases at J, with 8 bases between the two ends. Germline-derived CDR1 and CDR2 are SGHAT and FQNNGV. CDR3 DNA sequence: TGTGCCAGCAGCTTATTAGGCGGCTCCTACAATGAGCAGTTCTTC. Residues: CASSLLGGSYNEQFF.

The CDR3 DNA reads TGTGCCAGCGGGACGGGGAGCTCCTACGAGCAGTACTTC. It translates to CASGTGSSYEQYF. The chain is built from TRBV7-9 and TRBJ2-7; D tentatively reads TRBD1 or TRBD2 (5 bases each). CDR1 is SEHNR and CDR2 is FQNEAQ in the germline V gene (reference sequence). The ends were cut back, 8 bases at V and 0 bases at J, with 11 bases in the middle. The CDR3 contains 13 residues.

The chain joins TRBV5-4 to TRBJ2-7, with D unclear. The J call may be faulty, since TRBJ2-1 better matches the DNA end. Germline V gene sequence: CDR1 SGHNT, CDR2 YYREEE (reference sequence). This CDR3 comprises 15 residues. The CDR3 sequence: CASSLAAASYNEQFF. In DNA form, the CDR3 reads TGTGCCAGCAGCTTGGCCGCAGCCTCCTACAATGAGCAGTTCTTC.

The chain has TRBV5-1 and TRBJ2-7; TRBD2 matches 7 bases. This CDR3 has 16 residues. V shed 0 bases, J shed 5 bases, and the junction held 11 bases outside the gene matches. From germline, CDR1 is SGHRS and CDR2 YFSETQ. The CDR3 sequence is CASSLEGRGDPNEQYF. Written as DNA, the CDR3 is TGCGCCAGCAGCTTGGAAGGGAGGGGTGATCCTAACGAGCAGTACTTC.

The CDR3 nucleotides read TGCGCCAGCAGCCCCTCGGGGCGGGGGGGCACAGATACGCAGTATTTT. This encodes CASSPSGRGGTDTQYF. The chain has TRBV4-1 and TRBJ2-3, with 8 bases that match TRBD2. V lost 4 bases, J lost 1 base, and 7 bases stayed unmatched. CDR3 size: 16 residues. From germline, CDR1 is MGHRA and CDR2 YSYEKL.